Listed here are 6 T cell receptor beta chains from one sample, sequenced in a study of blood T cells in healthy people across ages. Alongside a J-beta primer mix, a sample-barcoded 5' primer served in a second PCR lasting 7 to 11 cycles. TCRdb re-called the 5' RACE reads with MiXCR, one entry per CDR3 protein. Of about 1.6 million distinct CDR3 sequences in the sample, about 31% were seen once. Sequencing used blood. The receptors here all came from a woman in her 30s in good health.

The genes are TRBV9 and TRBJ2-6; the D is unclear. In germline, CDR1 is SGDLS, CDR2 YYNGEE. The CDR3 loop spans 16 amino acids. The V end was cut by 0 bases, the J end by 3 bases, with 10 bases between. CDR3 nucleotides: TGTGCCAGCAGCGTAGAAGAGATAGGTGGGGCCAACGTCCTGACTTTC. The encoded protein is CASSVEEIGGANVLTF.

The chain couples TRBV7-9 to TRBJ1-1; D is unresolved. V was cut by 4 bases and J by 5 bases, with 8 bases left in between. Germline CDR1 is SEHNR and CDR2 is FQNEAQ (reference sequence). The CDR3 runs 12 residues. CDR3 sequence: CASSSQSTEAFF. In DNA form, the CDR3 reads TGTGCCAGCAGCTCACAGTCAACTGAAGCTTTCTTT.

The chain has TRBV5-1 and TRBJ2-1, with 9 bases that match TRBD1. V lost 5 bases, J lost 3 bases, and 3 bases stayed unmatched. Germline CDR1 reads SGHRS; CDR2 reads YFSETQ. CDR3 size: 14 residues. CDR3 sequence reads: CASRRQGDYNEQFF. The CDR3 bases are TGCGCCAGCAGACGACAGGGGGACTACAATGAGCAGTTCTTC.

This clonotype has just a few counts. J is TRBJ2-1 and V is TRBV20-1, with 10 bases aligning to TRBD2. The CDR3 is 18 residues long. J lost 0 bases, V lost 0 bases, and 8 bases had no gene match. The germline V gene encodes CDR1 DFQATT and CDR2 SNEGSKA (reference sequence). This CDR3 reads CSARDWASSGGSYNEQFF. As DNA, the CDR3 is TGCAGTGCTAGAGATTGGGCCTCTAGCGGGGGCTCCTACAATGAGCAGTTCTTC.

The chain links TRBV7-6 to TRBJ2-1; 8 bases are a match to TRBD2. Germline-derived CDR1 and CDR2 are SGHVS and FNYEAQ. J was trimmed by 6 bases and V by 5 bases; bases with no gene match: 12. This CDR3 region has 16 residues. The CDR3 bases are TGTGCCAGCAGCCTCACCCTGGCGGGGGGTGCCAATGAGCAGTTCTTC. As protein: CASSLTLAGGANEQFF.

Only a few counts were recorded for this clonotype. V gene TRBV11-2 combines with J gene TRBJ2-1; possible D gene TRBD2, 6 bases. This CDR3 has 15 amino acids. V was clipped by 5 bases and J by 8 bases, with 19 bases between them. Germline loops: CDR1 SGHAT, CDR2 FQNNGV. CDR3 sequence reads: CASSPEVGGTYEQFF. The CDR3 DNA reads as TGTGCCAGCAGCCCAGAGGTCGGGGGAACGTATGAGCAGTTCTTC.